Listed below are T cell receptor beta chains from one sample, sequenced in a study of T-cell memory formation after mild COVID-19. Each CDR3 protein is one row after TCRdb ran MiXCR on the 5' RACE reads. Among about 200,000 distinct CDR3 sequences listed, 7.5% to 10% were seen once. Material for sequencing was PBMCs or a T cell subset sorted from them (not recorded which). The source is a man younger than 35 who had mild COVID-19 (a few samples of this study predate the infection). Cell type and time point are not known. Both conserved end residues are part of each CDR3. A D gene is named only where the DNA matches it firmly. Clone size is stated in some rows and not others, as once, few, many or a class when expanded.

CASFRDNAAGEQFF . few TRBV6-1
CASSPRRGAPETQYF . few TRBV3-1
CSARRANTEAFF . many TRBV29-1
CASSPLTRRLNTEAFF . . TRBV7-8
CASSLATGGNQPQHF TRBD1 few TRBV7-6
CASSQDYSYNEQFF . few TRBV18
CSVVRRNEQFF . few TRBV20-1
CSARVGSSNTEAFF . . TRBV20-1
CASSRGLAGADTQYF TRBD2 many TRBV6-5
CASSPRGGSYGYTF TRBD1 . TRBV13
CASSLDSRSTEAFF . . TRBV5-1
CASSPAQGGSYEQYF . . TRBV12-3/TRBV12-4
CASSPDSSTDTQYF . few TRBV5-1
CASSILGLSGYTF . . TRBV7-9
CSGGSAGGYTF . few TRBV29-1
CAISGLAKNEQFF . . TRBV10-3
CASSLQGLAADTQYF . many TRBV7-8
CASSARQGRSGYTF TRBD1 many TRBV5-1